The present TCR beta chain was sequenced within a study of Graves' ophthalmopathy and Graves' hyperthyroidism. This clonotype was found many times. The antigen is unknown. Uncontrolled infections, other autoimmune diseases, pregnancy or lactation barred patients from enrollment. Study-wide results and caveats: A roughly 81% specificity and 85% to 90% sensitivity were achieved by a 13-signature model that separated ophthalmopathy from stable hyperthyroidism.

Transcripts of RNA were the source for amplifying TCR beta CDR3 regions. The library came from an HTBI-primed first-round RT-PCR and a second-round multiplex PCR. MiXCR, run by TCRdb on the multiplex PCR reads, gives a single entry per CDR3 protein. The repertoire holds over a million distinct CDR3 sequences, with roughly two fifths as singletons. The V gene lost 0 bases and the J gene lost 2 bases, with 11 bases spanning the gap. This CDR3 is built from 16 residues. Germline V lookup: CDR1 DFQATT, CDR2 SNEGSKA (reference sequence). The chain joins TRBV20-1 to TRBJ2-6; no definite D call. The receptor comes from an adult man with Graves' hyperthyroidism. The material sequenced was peripheral blood or thyroid tissue (not recorded which). CDR3 sequence (DNA): TGCAGTGCTAGAGACGCAAGAACTACTGGGGCCAACGTCCTGACTTTC. It specifies CSARDARTTGANVLTF.